Following are 23 T cell receptor beta chains from one sample sequenced in a study of CD8+ T cells in alopecia areata. The authors extracted RNA and reverse transcribed it into cDNA as the sequencing template. The method was immunoSEQ multiplex PCR; TCRdb's version includes in-frame clones alone and lacks a portion of them. Altogether under 300,000 clones are present, roughly 60% being singletons, with the ten largest covering 0.75% to 0.95%. The treatment: oral pan-JAK inhibitor, 5-10 mg twice daily. The specimen was CD4+ T cells sorted from blood, collected at approximately week 51, from a patient treated with tofacitinib. The receptor source for this set is a human donor with alopecia areata.

The CDR3 here is CASSLVGQEQDEQYF. CDR3 nucleotides: TGCGCCAGCAGCTTGGTGGGACAGGAACAGGACGAGCAGTACTTC. This chain connects TRBV5-1 to TRBJ2-7; TRBD1 matches at 8 bases. The germline V gene encodes CDR1 SGHRS and CDR2 YFSETQ. This CDR3 is built from 15 residues. The V and J ends lost 0 bases and 5 bases, in that order; junction bases with no gene match: 7.

This clone was observed a handful of times. The chain employs TRBV7-2 and TRBJ2-1; D is unresolved. The CDR3 contains 14 residues. The V and J ends lost 1 base and 3 bases respectively, with 7 bases between them. The germline CDR1 and CDR2 sequences are SGHTA and FQGNSA. The DNA for the CDR3 is TGTGCCAGCAGCTTAGGGTCGAGCTACAATGAGCAGTTCTTC. As protein: CASSLGSSYNEQFF.

The rearrangement links TRBV9 to TRBJ1-4; D gene unclear. The CDR3 spans 15 residues. Trimming pared 0 bases from V and 6 bases from J, leaving 12 bases between. CDR1 SGDLS and CDR2 YYNGEE come from the germline V gene. CDR3 residues: CASSVARGSDEKLFF. CDR3 in DNA: TGTGCCAGCAGCGTAGCCCGGGGATCAGATGAAAAACTGTTTTTT.

This clone has only a few counts. The rearrangement links TRBV2 to TRBJ2-1, with D perhaps given as TRBD1 or TRBD2 (6 bases each). Germline CDR1 SNHLY, CDR2 FYNNEI. The germline V and J ends were trimmed by 11 bases and 0 bases, with 14 bases remaining between them. The CDR3 extends over 14 amino acids. Written as DNA, the CDR3 is TGTGCCGGGGAGAGGGGGGTCTCCTACAATGAGCAGTTCTTC. Residues: CAGERGVSYNEQFF. Looking up the rest from reference TRBV2 and TRBJ2-1 gives the full variable domain: EPEVTQTPSHQVTQMGQEVILRCVPISNHLYFYWYRQILGQKVEFLVSFYNNEISEKSEIFDDQFSVERPDGSNFTLKIRSTKLEDSAMYFCAGERGVSYNEQFFGPGTRLTVL.

CDR3 nucleotides: TGTGCCAGCAGCAACAGGGTGAACACTGAAGCTTTCTTT. The encoded protein is CASSNRVNTEAFF. This sequence joins TRBV2 and TRBJ1-1; maybe TRBD1 (6 bases). The germline V and J ends were trimmed by 6 bases and 0 bases, with 8 bases remaining between them. From germline, CDR1 is SNHLY and CDR2 FYNNEI. The CDR3 runs to 13 residues.

The V call is TRBV29-1, the J call TRBJ1-4, with 8 nucleotides matching TRBD1. This CDR3 spans 15 amino acids. Germline CDR1 SQVTM, CDR2 ANQGSEA. The ends lost 0 bases at V and 8 bases at J; junction bases unmatched: 8. In DNA form, the CDR3 reads TGCAGCGTTGAAGACCGAGACAGGGGCTACGAAAAACTGTTTTTT. Its protein product is CSVEDRDRGYEKLFF.

Points on this clone: The junction and the germline gene differ at one end; a read error may be behind it. The chain uses TRBV4-2 and TRBJ2-5; 12 bases align to TRBD2. Germline V gene sequence: CDR1 LGHNA, CDR2 YNFKEQ. The CDR3 has 16 amino acids. CDR3 sequence reads: CASSRTSGAQTEPQYF. In nucleotides, the CDR3 is TGTGCCAGCAGCCGGACTAGCGGGGCCCAAACAGAGCCCCAGTACTTC.

This clone was counted a few times. The chain uses TRBV5-5 and TRBJ1-3, with 11 positions matching TRBD1. This CDR3 has 16 amino acids. Losses at the gene ends were 4 bases for V and 7 bases for J; bases not matched to a gene: 10. Germline-derived CDR1 and CDR2 are SGHKS and YYEKEE (reference sequence). The CDR3: CASSVPGTGGRNTIYF. In nucleotides, the CDR3 is TGTGCCAGCAGCGTACCCGGGACAGGGGGACGGAACACCATATATTTT.

The chain's CDR3 is CASSAGEGMNTEAFF. For the CDR3, the DNA is TGCGCCAGCAGCGCAGGGGAGGGGATGAACACTGAAGCTTTCTTT. The V gene is TRBV5-1, the J gene TRBJ1-1; D possibly corresponds to TRBD1 (6 bases). The germline gives CDR1 SGHRS, CDR2 YFSETQ. The V and J ends lost 4 bases and 0 bases respectively, with 13 bases between them. The CDR3 consists of 15 residues.

This clone was observed a few times. This rearrangement joins TRBV29-1 to TRBJ1-1, with D possibly matching TRBD1 (5 bases). In germline, CDR1 is SQVTM, CDR2 ANQGSEA. Trimming left V 4 bases short and J 4 bases short, with 16 bases between. CDR3 length: 14 amino acids. DNA for the CDR3: TGCAGCGTTGTCGAGGGGCCAGGAGGCACTGAAGCTTTCTTT. It specifies CSVVEGPGGTEAFF.

This clone came up a few times. V and J are TRBV9 and TRBJ2-3; D is unclear. V was trimmed by 1 base and J by 2 bases, leaving 8 bases between them. The length of the CDR3 is 14 residues. Germline CDR1 SGDLS, CDR2 YYNGEE. The DNA for the CDR3 is TGTGCCAGCAGCGTAACGAGAGCCACAGATACGCAGTATTTT. Amino acid sequence: CASSVTRATDTQYF.

This chain links TRBV11-2 with TRBJ2-6; D remains unclear. This CDR3 has 15 residues. Trimming removed 6 bases at V and 0 bases at J, with 9 bases between. Germline V gives CDR1 SGHAT, CDR2 FQNNGV. CDR3 coding DNA: TGTGCCAGCAGATCTATTCGCTCTGGGGCCAACGTCCTGACTTTC. Translating it yields CASRSIRSGANVLTF.

Comment on this clone: The same CDR3 is also encoded by other DNA sequences in this sample. J is TRBJ1-6 and V is TRBV7-2, with D possibly matching TRBD1 (6 bases). Germline-derived CDR1 and CDR2 are SGHTA and FQGNSA. With 1 base removed from V and 8 bases from J, the gap between germline ends came to 12 bases. The CDR3 extends over 15 amino acids. The CDR3 sequence: CASSLGGQGYSPLHF. The CDR3 region has the DNA TGTGCCAGCAGCTTAGGTGGCCAGGGGTATTCACCCCTCCACTTT.

The V gene is TRBV7-2, the J gene TRBJ1-2; D is unresolved. The CDR3 contains 15 residues. In germline, CDR1 is SGHTA, CDR2 FQGNSA. Trimming removed 5 bases from V and 4 bases from J, with 17 bases in between. DNA for the CDR3: TGTGCCAGCAGCCCCCTGGGAGTCGCTGGCTATGGCTACACCTTC. It yields the protein CASSPLGVAGYGYTF.

The genes are TRBV2 and TRBJ1-1, with TRBD1 as a possible D gene (6 bases). The germline V gene has CDR1 SNHLY and CDR2 FYNNEI. The ends were cut back, 5 bases at V and 7 bases at J, with 14 bases in the middle. The CDR3 has 13 amino acids. The CDR3 DNA sequence: TGTGCCAGCAGTCCTCAGGGGCTGGGTGAAGCTTTCTTT. This sequence encodes CASSPQGLGEAFF.

The gene calls are TRBV5-1 and TRBJ1-1; D is unclear. This CDR3 contains 15 residues. Between the trimmed V and J ends, which lost 1 base and 1 base, there was a span of 11 bases. Germline values: CDR1 SGHRS, CDR2 YFSETQ. CDR3 nucleotide sequence: TGCGCCAGCAGCTTGAGTACGGGTACGAACACTGAAGCTTTCTTT. This gives the protein CASSLSTGTNTEAFF.

This clone was seen more than once but under ten times. In DNA form, the CDR3 reads TGCAGCTTCTCCAAGGGGATGAACACTGAAGCTTTCTTT. This translates into CSFSKGMNTEAFF. The chain is built from TRBV29-1 and TRBJ1-1; D perhaps matches TRBD1 (5 bases). Germline CDR1 and CDR2: SQVTM and ANQGSEA. The V end lost 8 bases, the J end lost 0 bases, and 13 bases lay between the germline ends. CDR3 length equals 13 residues.

The chain carries TRBV7-2 and TRBJ2-7; D assignment may be TRBD1 or TRBD2 (5 bases each). The CDR3 is made up of 14 amino acids. The V gene's germline CDR1 is SGHTA and CDR2 FQGNSA. V dropped 5 bases and J dropped 1 base, with 12 bases sitting between them. The CDR3 bases are TGTGCCAGCAGCAGGGACGAGATTTCCTACGAGCAGTACTTC. As protein: CASSRDEISYEQYF.

The rearrangement joins TRBV9 to TRBJ1-2, with no clear D. Trimming left V 0 bases short and J 3 bases short, with 12 bases between. Germline CDR1 reads SGDLS; CDR2 reads YYNGEE. The CDR3 runs 15 residues. DNA for the CDR3: TGTGCCAGCAGCGTAGCTAGCGGAAGGGACTATGGCTACACCTTC. Its translation: CASSVASGRDYGYTF.

The chain carries TRBV6-5 and TRBJ2-3, with a tentative D call TRBD1 (5 bases). The V end lost 0 bases, the J end lost 2 bases, and 9 bases lay between the germline ends. Germline V gene sequence: CDR1 MNHEY, CDR2 SVGAGI. The CDR3 length is 15 residues. CDR3 region: CASSYSGQITDTQYF. The CDR3 nucleotides read TGTGCCAGCAGTTACTCGGGGCAGATCACAGATACGCAGTATTTT.

The table lists this clone with a few counts. J is TRBJ1-2 and V is TRBV29-1; a weak D match, TRBD1 (5 bases). The germline V gene has CDR1 SQVTM and CDR2 ANQGSEA. The CDR3 contains 12 residues. V lost 2 bases, J lost 8 bases, and 12 bases lay in between. The CDR3 DNA is TGCAGCGTTGAACCCAGGGTCAACGGCTACACCTTC. This encodes CSVEPRVNGYTF.

The J gene is TRBJ1-1, the V gene TRBV15, with unresolved D. The germline V gene has CDR1 LNHNV and CDR2 YYDKDF (reference sequence). The V end lost 0 bases, the J end lost 7 bases, and 12 bases lay between the germline ends. The CDR3 totals 14 residues. The CDR3 DNA reads as TGTGCCACCAGCAGAGACTTCCAACGGGGTGAAGCTTTCTTT. This codes for CATSRDFQRGEAFF.

The rearrangement uses TRBV5-4 and TRBJ2-7; possibly TRBD1 for D (6 bases). V lost 5 bases, J lost 6 bases, and 12 bases lay in between. The CDR3 spans 12 residues. Germline loops: CDR1 SGHNT, CDR2 YYREEE (reference sequence). The CDR3 loop is CASRGTGFEQYF. The DNA for the CDR3 is TGTGCCAGCAGGGGTACAGGGTTCGAGCAGTACTTC.